The 17 T cell receptor beta chains reported below all come from one sample, sequenced in a study of metastatic and nonmetastatic thyroid tumors. No treatment of any kind had been given to any patient before thyroid surgery. TCRdb re-clonotyped the PCR reads via MiXCR. The table has about 24,000 clones, around 21% seen once. The sequencing sample was made of blood. The receptors were gathered from a male donor with papillary thyroid cancer or a benign thyroid nodule (not recorded which). Some clones in this sample may be carry-over from other donors' samples.

For this clone: This clone may be a read error of a much larger clone one base away. The rearrangement links TRBV11-1 to TRBJ2-3; TRBD2 matches 9 bases. Germline assignment: CDR1 SGHAT and CDR2 FQDESV (reference sequence). The CDR3 has 17 residues. J lost 4 bases, V lost 3 bases, and 11 bases had no gene match. The chain's CDR3 is CASSFPGGRATADTQYF. DNA for the CDR3: TGTGCCAGCAGCTTCCCTGGCGGGAGGGCCACGGCAGATACGCAGTATTTT.

This clone turned up a few times. The chain uses TRBV7-3 and TRBJ1-2; 7 bases match TRBD1. The CDR3 consists of 15 residues. Germline CDR1 is SGHTA and CDR2 is FQGTGA. Unmatched junction bases numbered 4, after V lost 1 base and J lost 2 bases. The CDR3 coding sequence is TGTGCCAGCAGCTTAAGGCAGGGGGAGAACTATGGCTACACCTTC. The encoded protein is CASSLRQGENYGYTF.

This clone was observed at least ten times. The V and J genes are TRBV10-3 and TRBJ1-3; 10 bases map to TRBD1. The CDR3 sequence is 16 residues long. The V gene end was trimmed by 10 bases and the J gene end by 0 bases; junction bases not matched to a gene: 9. CDR1 ENHRY and CDR2 SYGVKD come from the germline V gene. The CDR3 DNA is TGTGCCACGACAGGGGGCTGGGGGGTCTCTGGAAACACCATATATTTT. This translates into CATTGGWGVSGNTIYF.

This clone was counted many times. The chain has TRBV2 and TRBJ2-1; 13 nucleotides align to TRBD2. The CDR3 loop spans 14 amino acids. Germline V gene data show CDR1 as SNHLY and CDR2 as FYNNEI. Trimming took 7 bases from V and 7 from J; bases not matched to a gene: 4. The CDR3 coding sequence is TGTGCCAGCACCGGGACTAGCGGGGCTAATGAGCAGTTCTTC. Translating it yields CASTGTSGANEQFF.

The chain combines TRBV20-1 with TRBJ2-2; 9 bases agree with TRBD1. The V segment lost 5 bases and the J segment 1 base; nucleotides outside the gene matches: 5. This CDR3 spans 15 amino acids. Per germline, CDR1 DFQATT and CDR2 SNEGSKA (reference sequence). DNA of the CDR3: TGCAGTGCTCCCAGACAGGGGGGGAACACCGGGGAGCTGTTTTTT. Encoded protein: CSAPRQGGNTGELFF.

The chain employs TRBV11-1 and TRBJ2-7, with D uncertain. Germline V gene lookup returns CDR1 SGHAT and CDR2 FQDESV (reference sequence). The V end was cut by 5 bases, the J end by 5 bases, with 22 bases between. The CDR3 totals 16 residues. In DNA, the CDR3 is TGTGCCAGCAGCGGTCGTCCTCGAATCCCTGACGACGAGCAGTACTTC. Encoded protein: CASSGRPRIPDDEQYF.

This clone was seen repeatedly, ten times or more. The V and J genes are TRBV2 and TRBJ2-5, with TRBD1 identical over 7 bases. Looked up from germline, CDR1 is SNHLY and CDR2 is FYNNEI. This CDR3 has 15 amino acids. The V gene end was trimmed by 6 bases and the J gene end by 2 bases; junction bases not matched to a gene: 9. Written as DNA, the CDR3 is TGTGCCAGCAGCACCTCAGGGGGTGGTCAAGAGACCCAGTACTTC. Translated, it gives CASSTSGGGQETQYF.

Regarding this clone: The final CDR3 position lacks the conserved phenylalanine or tryptophan, pointing to a likely read error. This chain joins TRBV7-2 and TRBJ1-1; 9 positions agree with TRBD1. This CDR3 is 14 amino acids long. CDR1 and CDR2 from the germline V gene are SGHTA and FQGNSA. Here the CDR3 DNA reads TGTGCCGGCAGCCAAAACCGGGACAGGGTAGGCGCTTTCCTT. It specifies CAGSQNRDRVGAFL.

This clone was found many times. The chain couples TRBV30 to TRBJ1-5; TRBD1 matches at 10 bases. The germline CDR1 and CDR2 sequences are GTSNPN and SVGIG (reference sequence). J lost 11 bases, V lost 2 bases, and 21 bases had no gene match. CDR3 size: 18 residues. The CDR3 bases are TGTGCCTGGAGTAGGAGGAGACAGGGGGCCCCGGGGGTGGTGGCCCAGCATTTT. It encodes CAWSRRRQGAPGVVAQHF. Using reference TRBV30 and TRBJ1-5 for the parts outside the CDR3, the full variable domain is SQTIHQWPATLVQPVGSPLSLECTVEGTSNPNLYWYRQAAGRGLQLLFYSVGIGQISSEVPQNLSASRPQDRQFILSSKKLLLSDSGFYLCAWSRRRQGAPGVVAQHFGDGTRLSIL.

About this clone itself: It may be a read error: a sequence one base away is much more abundant. The same CDR3 also results from other DNA sequences found in this sample. The chain couples TRBV3-1 to TRBJ2-5, with 7 bases lining up with TRBD2. Germline-derived CDR1 and CDR2 are LGHDT and YNNKEL (reference sequence). The CDR3 spans 15 residues. Germline trimming cut 3 bases from V and 4 bases from J; bases unmatched to any gene: 8. The CDR3: CASSQRVAGGETQYF. CDR3 DNA: TGTGCCAGCAGCCAGAGGGTAGCGGGTGGAGAGACCCAGTACTTC.

At least ten counts were recorded for this clone. The genes are TRBV9 and TRBJ1-3; 7 bases are a match to TRBD1. The CDR3 contains 16 residues. Germline CDR1 and CDR2: SGDLS and YYNGEE. V lost 4 bases, J lost 0 bases, and 7 bases stayed unmatched. This CDR3 reads CASSPARGYSGNTIYF. In DNA, the CDR3 is TGTGCCAGCAGCCCAGCCAGGGGGTACTCTGGAAACACCATATATTTT. Using reference TRBV9 and TRBJ1-3 for the parts outside the CDR3, the full variable domain is DSGVTQTPKHLITATGQRVTLRCSPRSGDLSVYWYQQSLDQGLQFLIQYYNGEERAKGNILERFSAQQFPDLHSELNLSSLELGDSALYFCASSPARGYSGNTIYFGEGSWLTVV.

This clone came up many times. The chain uses TRBV9 and TRBJ2-3; TRBD2 agrees at 8 bases. The CDR3 is made up of 15 amino acids. V shed 0 bases and J 3 bases; nucleotides not matched to a gene: 3. Looked up from germline, CDR1 is SGDLS and CDR2 is YYNGEE. The CDR3 DNA is TGTGCCAGCAGCGTAGGGTCTAGCGGGACAGATACGCAGTATTTT. It is translated as CASSVGSSGTDTQYF.

This clone was counted at least ten times. This sequence joins TRBV5-1 and TRBJ2-1, with 9 nucleotides matching TRBD1. V trimming: 7 bases; J trimming: 5 bases; junction bases outside the gene matches: 4. CDR3 size: 13 residues. CDR1 SGHRS and CDR2 YFSETQ come from the germline V gene. CDR3 DNA: TGCGCCAGCGGACAGGGGTCCCACAATGAGCAGTTCTTC. This gives the protein CASGQGSHNEQFF.

This clone was seen repeatedly, ten times or more. The chain links TRBV12-3 or TRBV12-4 to TRBJ2-4; TRBD2 aligns across 7 bases. J gave up 0 bases and V 2 bases, and 7 bases lay outside the gene matches. The CDR3 length is 17 residues. This chain's CDR3 is CASSLRWEGRAKNIQYF. The CDR3, as DNA: TGTGCCAGCAGTTTACGGTGGGAGGGCCGAGCCAAAAACATTCAGTACTTC.

There are many counts of this clone. The J gene is TRBJ2-2, the V gene TRBV4-1; D may be TRBD2 (6 bases). Trimming took 4 bases from V and 6 from J, leaving 15 bases between them. CDR1 is MGHRA and CDR2 is YSYEKL in the germline V gene. The CDR3 covers 15 residues. The CDR3 bases are TGCGCCAGCAGCCCGGAGGGGCGGGAAGCCGGGGAGCTGTTTTTT. This gives the protein CASSPEGREAGELFF.

This clone was seen repeatedly, ten times or more. Germline is not matched at one junction end, which may reflect a read error. The chain links TRBV12-3 or TRBV12-4 to TRBJ2-1; 8 bases fit TRBD2. This CDR3 is built from 12 residues. The CDR3 sequence is CASTISGTSCVF. The CDR3 DNA reads TGTGCCAGCACTATATCCGGGACTAGTTGTGTCTTC.

The chain recombines TRBV7-2 with TRBJ2-1, with D possibly TRBD2 on 5 matching bases. Germline CDR1 and CDR2: SGHTA and FQGNSA. Trimming shortened V by 6 bases and J by 13 bases, and 16 bases separated the two germline ends. The CDR3 sequence is 12 residues long. The CDR3 loop reads CASRKDGETQFF. In DNA, the CDR3 is TGTGCCAGCAGGAAAGACGGGGAGACCCAGTTCTTC.